The rows below give T cell receptor beta chains drawn from one sample of a study of response to subunit inactivated influenza vaccine. TCRdb re-called the RT-PCR reads with MiXCR, one entry per CDR3 protein. The sample lists just over 300,000 distinct CDR3 sequences; around 22% were seen once. The material was PBMCs from blood, obtained 21 months after vaccination. The receptors derive from a man in his fifties or sixties who received an inactivated influenza vaccine. The CDR3 runs from the conserved cysteine through the conserved F or W. The D gene is left open where the match is weak. Only part of the rows carry a size: once, few, many, or a class if the clone is expanded.

CDR3 protein | CDR3 DNA | J gene | clone size | V gene | D gene
CASSLNGALPDTQYF | TGTGCCAGCAGCTTAAACGGGGCGCTTCCAGATACGCAGTATTTT | TRBJ2-3 | . | TRBV7-6 | .
CASSSLGSGSSGEQFF | TGCGCCAGCAGCTCCCTCGGGTCCGGGTCGTCCGGTGAGCAGTTCTTC | TRBJ2-1 | . | TRBV5-1 | .
CASSHGTGARNQPQHF | TGTGCCAGCAGCCACGGGACAGGGGCACGAAATCAGCCCCAGCATTTT | TRBJ1-5 | few | TRBV3-1 | TRBD1
CASSDRGYTQYF | TGTGCCAGCAGTGACAGGGGATATACGCAGTATTTT | TRBJ2-3 | few | TRBV12-3/TRBV12-4 | TRBD1
CSARVGSGNTEAFF | TGCAGTGCTAGAGTCGGATCTGGCAACACTGAAGCTTTCTTT | TRBJ1-1 | few | TRBV20-1 | .
CASSQDSQGEAFF | TGCGCCAGCAGCCAAGATAGCCAGGGTGAAGCTTTCTTT | TRBJ1-1 | . | TRBV4-3 | .
CASSEWAGYGYTF | TGCGCCAGCAGTGAGTGGGCCGGCTATGGCTACACCTTC | TRBJ1-2 | . | TRBV10-2 | .
CASSRINVDQETQYF | TGTGCCAGCAGCCGCATCAACGTAGACCAAGAGACCCAGTACTTC | TRBJ2-5 | few | TRBV3-1 | .
CASSPQGRQSEKLFF | TGTGCCAGCAGTCCCCAGGGACGCCAGTCTGAAAAACTGTTTTTT | TRBJ1-4 | few | TRBV12-3/TRBV12-4 | .
CASSYGDATNEKLFF | TGTGCCAGCAGTTACGGGGATGCAACTAATGAAAAACTGTTTTTT | TRBJ1-4 | . | TRBV6-5 | .
CASSYRGKTEAFF | TGTGCCAGCTCATACCGGGGAAAAACTGAAGCTTTCTTT | TRBJ1-1 | once | TRBV18 | .
CASSLETGGSYEQYF | TGCGCCAGCAGCTTAGAGACAGGGGGGTCCTACGAGCAGTACTTC | TRBJ2-7 | . | TRBV5-1 | TRBD1
CASSLQGADEKLFF | TGTGCCAGCAGCTTACAGGGGGCGGATGAAAAACTGTTTTTT | TRBJ1-4 | many | TRBV7-2 | TRBD1
CAISESPLAGASYEQYF | TGTGCCATCAGTGAGTCTCCACTAGCGGGGGCTTCCTACGAGCAGTACTTC | TRBJ2-7 | . | TRBV10-3 | TRBD2
CASTPGDPSPLHF | TGTGCCAGCACCCCAGGGGACCCTTCACCCCTCCACTTT | TRBJ1-6 | few | TRBV5-5 | .
CASSPVTATNEKLFF | TGTGCCAGCTCACCAGTAACAGCAACTAATGAAAAACTGTTTTTT | TRBJ1-4 | . | TRBV18 | .
CASSSRSGVYNEQFF | TGTGCCAGCAGCTCTCGTAGCGGGGTCTACAATGAGCAGTTCTTC | TRBJ2-1 | few | TRBV11-2 | TRBD2
CASSIRWKITEAFF | TGTGCCAGTAGTATAAGATGGAAAATTACTGAAGCTTTCTTT | TRBJ1-1 | . | TRBV19 | .
CASRTGQAQRGTEAFF | TGTGCCAGCAGAACTGGACAGGCACAACGGGGCACTGAAGCTTTCTTT | TRBJ1-1 | . | TRBV6-2/TRBV6-3 | TRBD1
CSAREGSYEQYF | TGCAGCGCCCGCGAGGGCTCCTACGAGCAGTACTTC | TRBJ2-7 | many | TRBV29-1 | .
CASSRSLGTANNSPLHF | TGTGCCAGCAGCCGATCTCTTGGCACAGCAAATAATTCACCCCTCCACTTT | TRBJ1-6 | . | TRBV4-2 | .
CASSQNQPADTQYF | TGTGCCAGCAGCCAAAATCAACCCGCAGATACGCAGTATTTT | TRBJ2-3 | . | TRBV4-2 | .
CASSINQGNTGELFF | TGCGCCAGCAGTATTAATCAGGGGAACACCGGGGAGCTGTTTTTT | TRBJ2-2 | . | TRBV5-1 | .
CASSMMRGETQYF | TGTGCCAGCAGTATGATGAGGGGGGAGACCCAGTACTTC | TRBJ2-5 | . | TRBV6-1 | .
CAISETRDTQYF | TGTGCCATCAGTGAGACTCGGGATACGCAGTATTTT | TRBJ2-3 | few | TRBV10-3 | .
CASSHGRGWGSTEAFF | TGTGCCAGCAGCCACGGCAGGGGGTGGGGGAGCACTGAAGCTTTCTTT | TRBJ1-1 | . | TRBV3-1 | TRBD1
CASSPDGQSNYGYTF | TGTGCCAGCAGTCCGGACGGACAATCTAACTATGGCTACACCTTC | TRBJ1-2 | . | TRBV12-3/TRBV12-4 | .
CASDTGLGPPEAFF | TGTGCCTCCGACACGGGATTGGGCCCCCCTGAAGCTTTCTTT | TRBJ1-1 | few | TRBV2 | .
CASSLGPPEQFF | TGTGCCAGCAGCTTAGGCCCCCCTGAGCAGTTCTTC | TRBJ2-1 | few | TRBV13 | .
CASSLGGLNYGYTF | TGTGCCAGCAGTCTGGGCGGCCTGAACTATGGCTACACCTTC | TRBJ1-2 | few | TRBV25-1 | .
CSVRPSSGNTIYF | TGCAGCGTTAGACCGAGCTCTGGAAACACCATATATTTT | TRBJ1-3 | few | TRBV29-1 | .
CASSLDLGQGRTEQFF | TGTGCCAGCAGCTTAGACCTGGGACAGGGTAGGACTGAGCAGTTCTTC | TRBJ2-1 | many | TRBV7-2 | TRBD1
CASRTTGRNTEAFF | TGTGCCAGCAGAACGACAGGGAGGAACACTGAAGCTTTCTTT | TRBJ1-1 | many | TRBV11-2 | TRBD1
CASSVDGSTGEKLFF | TGTGCCAGCAGCGTAGACGGGAGCACCGGAGAAAAACTGTTTTTT | TRBJ1-4 | few | TRBV9 | .
CASSVGSGGMNTEAFF | TGTGCCAGCAGCGTAGGCTCGGGGGGCATGAACACTGAAGCTTTCTTT | TRBJ1-1 | many | TRBV9 | .